This T cell receptor (beta chain) was profiled in a study of PD-1 blockade in mismatch repair-deficient tumors (dated by TCRdb to 2015 to 2018). Study-level background: Between late 2013 and 2016, the trial enrolled 86 consecutive patients with roughly 13 mismatch repair-deficient cancer types, every one of whom had been previously treated and was progressing. Tumor-associated T cell clones in the peripheral blood of patients responding to PD-1 blockade were tracked using deep sequencing of TCR CDR3 regions. Here is what the overall study found, with its caveats: Tumor-resident clones, often undetectable in blood before treatment, expanded rapidly after pembrolizumab and then contracted, generally before radiologic responses.

Library prep was done by the immunoSEQ multiplex PCR assay. TCRdb holds this immuneACCESS table with in-frame rearrangements only. Some clones are missing; in checked studies, unresolved V genes explain under half, and the rest has no known cause. This sample gives tens of thousands of clones in total; roughly 78% of them show up just once. The ten largest make up 2.5% to 4% of the sample. To note about this clone: The specificity of this receptor is unknown. Base qualities are not recorded, but no much larger clone differs from it by a single base.

For each enrolled patient, mismatch repair deficiency was established using either polymerase chain reaction or immunohistochemistry. A few patients who responded to pembrolizumab therapy underwent TCR sequencing. The phase II trial prospectively evaluated PD-1 blockade with pembrolizumab in advanced mismatch repair-deficient cancers, independent of tissue of origin. Peripheral blood T cell samples were gathered serially, both before PD-1 blockade started and at multiple time points afterward. The timing of each blood sample was reported as weeks after the first dose of pembrolizumab. V and J are truncated by 2 bases and 6 bases respectively, leaving an intervening sequence of 2 bases. Counted from cysteine to phenylalanine, this CDR3 has 11 amino acids. Only the CDR3 portion is preserved as DNA: 33 bases, with reading frame beginning at the first base. For CDR1 and CDR2, the germline V gene lists MDHEN and SYDVKM.

This receptor was taken from an adult with mismatch repair-deficient cancer. This chain is built from TRBV28 and TRBJ2-1; too little of a D gene remains to name it. Sequenced here: peripheral blood, sampled 4 weeks after starting pembrolizumab. The CDR3 here reads CASSLSNEQFF. The nucleotide sequence reads TGTGCCAGCAGTTTAAGCAATGAGCAGTTCTTC.